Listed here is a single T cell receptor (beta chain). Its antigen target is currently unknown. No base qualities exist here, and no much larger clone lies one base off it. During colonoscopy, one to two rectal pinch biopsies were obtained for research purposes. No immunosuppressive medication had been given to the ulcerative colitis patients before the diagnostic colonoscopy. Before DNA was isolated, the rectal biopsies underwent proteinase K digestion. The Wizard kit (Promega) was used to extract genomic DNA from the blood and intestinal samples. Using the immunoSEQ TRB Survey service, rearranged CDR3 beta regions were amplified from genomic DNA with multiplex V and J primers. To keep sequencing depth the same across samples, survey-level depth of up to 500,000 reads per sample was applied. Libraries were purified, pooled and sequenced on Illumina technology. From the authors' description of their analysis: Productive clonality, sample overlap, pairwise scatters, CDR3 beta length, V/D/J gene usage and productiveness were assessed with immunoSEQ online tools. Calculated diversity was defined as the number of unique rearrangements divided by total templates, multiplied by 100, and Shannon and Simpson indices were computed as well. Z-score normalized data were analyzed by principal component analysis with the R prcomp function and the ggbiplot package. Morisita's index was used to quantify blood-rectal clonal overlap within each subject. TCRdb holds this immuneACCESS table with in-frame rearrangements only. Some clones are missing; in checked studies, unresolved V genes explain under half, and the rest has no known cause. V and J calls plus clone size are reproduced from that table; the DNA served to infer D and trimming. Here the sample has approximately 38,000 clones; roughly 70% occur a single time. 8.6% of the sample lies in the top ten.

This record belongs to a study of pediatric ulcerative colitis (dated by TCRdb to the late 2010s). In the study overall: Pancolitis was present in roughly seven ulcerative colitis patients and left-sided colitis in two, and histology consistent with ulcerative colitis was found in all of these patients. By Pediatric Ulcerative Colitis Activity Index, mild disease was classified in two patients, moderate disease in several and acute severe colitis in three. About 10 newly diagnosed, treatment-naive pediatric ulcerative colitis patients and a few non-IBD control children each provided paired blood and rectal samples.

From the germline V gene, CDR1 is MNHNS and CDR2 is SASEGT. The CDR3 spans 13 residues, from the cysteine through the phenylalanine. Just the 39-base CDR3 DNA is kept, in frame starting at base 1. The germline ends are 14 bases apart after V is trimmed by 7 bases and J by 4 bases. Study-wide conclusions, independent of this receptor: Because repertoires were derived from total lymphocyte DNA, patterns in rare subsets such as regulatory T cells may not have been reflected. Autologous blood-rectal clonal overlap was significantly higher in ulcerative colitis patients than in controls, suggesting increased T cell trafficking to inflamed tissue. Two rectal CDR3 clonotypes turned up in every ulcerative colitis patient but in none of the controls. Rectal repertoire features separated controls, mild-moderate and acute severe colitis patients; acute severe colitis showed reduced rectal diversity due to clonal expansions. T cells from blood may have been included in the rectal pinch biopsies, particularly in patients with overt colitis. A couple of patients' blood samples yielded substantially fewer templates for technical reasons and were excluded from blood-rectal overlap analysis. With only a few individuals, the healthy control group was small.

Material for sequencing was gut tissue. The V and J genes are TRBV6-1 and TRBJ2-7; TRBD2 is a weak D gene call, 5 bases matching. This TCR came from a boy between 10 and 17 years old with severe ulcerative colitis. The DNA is TGTGCCAGCACCAAGCCTAGCTCTTACGAGCAGTACTTC. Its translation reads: CASTKPSSYEQYF.